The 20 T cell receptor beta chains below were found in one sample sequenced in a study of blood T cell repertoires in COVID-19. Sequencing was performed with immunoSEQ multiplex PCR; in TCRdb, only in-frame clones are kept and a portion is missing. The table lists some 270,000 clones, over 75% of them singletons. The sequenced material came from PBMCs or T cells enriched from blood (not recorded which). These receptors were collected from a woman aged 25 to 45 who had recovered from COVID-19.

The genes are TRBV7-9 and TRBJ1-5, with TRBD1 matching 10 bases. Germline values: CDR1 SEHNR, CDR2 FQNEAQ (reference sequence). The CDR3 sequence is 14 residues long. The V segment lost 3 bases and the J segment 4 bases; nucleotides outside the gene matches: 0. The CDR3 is CASSLGQGNQPQHF. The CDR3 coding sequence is TGTGCCAGCAGCTTGGGACAGGGGAATCAGCCCCAGCATTTT.

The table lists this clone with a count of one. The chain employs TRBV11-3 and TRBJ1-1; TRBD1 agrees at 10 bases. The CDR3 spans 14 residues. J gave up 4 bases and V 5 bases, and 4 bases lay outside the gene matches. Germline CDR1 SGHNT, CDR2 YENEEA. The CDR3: CASSLGTGVTEAFF. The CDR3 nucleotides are TGTGCCAGCAGCCTGGGGACAGGGGTCACTGAAGCTTTCTTT. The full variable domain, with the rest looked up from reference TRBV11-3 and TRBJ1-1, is EAGVVQSPRYKIIEKKQPVAFWCNPISGHNTLYWYLQNLGQGPELLIRYENEEAVDDSQLPKDRFSAERLKGVDSTLKIQPAELGDSAVYLCASSLGTGVTEAFFGQGTRLTVV.

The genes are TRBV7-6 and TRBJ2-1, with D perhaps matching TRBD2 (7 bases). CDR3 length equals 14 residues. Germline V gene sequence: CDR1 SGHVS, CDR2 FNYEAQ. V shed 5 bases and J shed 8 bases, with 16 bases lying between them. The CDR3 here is CASSAGPGGYEQFF. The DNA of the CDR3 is TGTGCCAGCAGCGCCGGGCCGGGGGGCTATGAGCAGTTCTTC.

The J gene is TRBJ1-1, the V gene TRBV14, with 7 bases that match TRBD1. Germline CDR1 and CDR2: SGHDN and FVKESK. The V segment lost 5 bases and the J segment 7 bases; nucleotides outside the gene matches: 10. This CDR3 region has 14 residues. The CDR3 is CASSAQNRGSEAFF. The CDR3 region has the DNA TGTGCCAGCAGCGCTCAAAACAGGGGAAGTGAAGCTTTCTTT.

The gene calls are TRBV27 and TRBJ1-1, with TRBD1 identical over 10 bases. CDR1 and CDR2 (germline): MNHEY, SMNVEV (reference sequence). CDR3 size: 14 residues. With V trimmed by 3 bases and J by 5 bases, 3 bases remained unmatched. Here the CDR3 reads CASSFRTGGTEAFF. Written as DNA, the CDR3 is TGTGCCAGCAGTTTTCGGACAGGGGGGACTGAAGCTTTCTTT.

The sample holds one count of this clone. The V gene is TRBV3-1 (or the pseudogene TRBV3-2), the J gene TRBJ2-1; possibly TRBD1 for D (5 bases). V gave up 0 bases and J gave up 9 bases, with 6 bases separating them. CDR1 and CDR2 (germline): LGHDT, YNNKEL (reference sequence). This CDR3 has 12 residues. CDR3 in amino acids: CASSQDRGEQFF. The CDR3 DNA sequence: TGTGCCAGCAGCCAAGATAGGGGTGAGCAGTTCTTC.

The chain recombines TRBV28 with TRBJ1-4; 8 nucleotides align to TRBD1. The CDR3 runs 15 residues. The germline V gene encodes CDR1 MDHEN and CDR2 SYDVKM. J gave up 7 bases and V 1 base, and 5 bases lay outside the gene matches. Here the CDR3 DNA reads TGTGCCAGCAGTTTATATCAGGGGGCGATTGAAAAACTGTTTTTT. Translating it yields CASSLYQGAIEKLFF.

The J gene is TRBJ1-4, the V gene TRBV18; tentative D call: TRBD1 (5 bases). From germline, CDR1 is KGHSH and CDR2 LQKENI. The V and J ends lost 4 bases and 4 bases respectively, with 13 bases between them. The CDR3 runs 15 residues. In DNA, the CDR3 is TGTGCCAGCTCACAAAGGGTACAGGATAATGAAAAACTGTTTTTT. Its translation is CASSQRVQDNEKLFF.

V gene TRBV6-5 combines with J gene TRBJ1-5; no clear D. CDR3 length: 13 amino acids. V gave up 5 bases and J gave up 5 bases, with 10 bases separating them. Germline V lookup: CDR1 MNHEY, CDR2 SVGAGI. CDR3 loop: CASSLRRDQPQHF. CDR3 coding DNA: TGTGCCAGCAGTCTACGGCGGGATCAGCCCCAGCATTTT.

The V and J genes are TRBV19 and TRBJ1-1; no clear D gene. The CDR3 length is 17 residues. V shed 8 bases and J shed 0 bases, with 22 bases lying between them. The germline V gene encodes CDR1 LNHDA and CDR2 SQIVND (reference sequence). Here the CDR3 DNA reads TGTGCCAGTCGATTCAGCAGCGGTCGGCAGTTGAACACTGAAGCTTTCTTT. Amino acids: CASRFSSGRQLNTEAFF.

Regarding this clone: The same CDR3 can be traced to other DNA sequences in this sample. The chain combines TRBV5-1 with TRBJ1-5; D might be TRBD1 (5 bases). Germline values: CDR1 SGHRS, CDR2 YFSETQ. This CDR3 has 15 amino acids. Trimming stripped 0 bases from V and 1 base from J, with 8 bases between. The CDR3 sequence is CASSLEGVSNQPQHF. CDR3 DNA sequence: TGCGCCAGCAGCTTGGAAGGGGTAAGCAATCAGCCCCAGCATTTT.

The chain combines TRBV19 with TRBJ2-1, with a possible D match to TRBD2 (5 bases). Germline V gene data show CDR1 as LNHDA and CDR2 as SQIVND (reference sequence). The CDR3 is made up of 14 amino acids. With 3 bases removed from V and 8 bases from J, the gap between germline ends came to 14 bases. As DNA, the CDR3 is TGTGCCAGTAGTATCCTATCTAGCCTCGATGAGCAGTTCTTC. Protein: CASSILSSLDEQFF.

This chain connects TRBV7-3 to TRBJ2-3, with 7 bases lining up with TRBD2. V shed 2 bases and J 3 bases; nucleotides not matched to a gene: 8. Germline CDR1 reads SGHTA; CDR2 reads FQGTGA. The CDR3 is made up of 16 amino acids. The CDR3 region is CASSLGVAGATDTQYF. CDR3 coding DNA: TGTGCCAGCAGCTTAGGCGTGGCGGGAGCAACAGATACGCAGTATTTT. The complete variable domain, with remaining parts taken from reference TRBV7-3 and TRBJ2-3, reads GAGVSQTPSNKVTEKGKYVELRCDPISGHTALYWYRQSLGQGPEFLIYFQGTGAADDSGLPNDRFFAVRPEGSVSTLKIQRTERGDSAVYLCASSLGVAGATDTQYFGPGTRLTVL.

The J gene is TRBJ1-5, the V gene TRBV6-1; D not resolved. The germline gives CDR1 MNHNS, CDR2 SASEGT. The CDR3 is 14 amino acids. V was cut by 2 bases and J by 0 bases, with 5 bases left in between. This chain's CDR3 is CASSENYSNQPQHF. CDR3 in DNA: TGTGCCAGCAGTGAAAATTATAGCAATCAGCCCCAGCATTTT.

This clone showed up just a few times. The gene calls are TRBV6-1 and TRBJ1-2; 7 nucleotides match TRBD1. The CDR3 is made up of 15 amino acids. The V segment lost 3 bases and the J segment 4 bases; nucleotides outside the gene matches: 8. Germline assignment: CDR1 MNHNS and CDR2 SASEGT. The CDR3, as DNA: TGTGCCAGCAGTGAGGGACAGCCTTTAGGCTATGGCTACACCTTC. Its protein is CASSEGQPLGYGYTF.

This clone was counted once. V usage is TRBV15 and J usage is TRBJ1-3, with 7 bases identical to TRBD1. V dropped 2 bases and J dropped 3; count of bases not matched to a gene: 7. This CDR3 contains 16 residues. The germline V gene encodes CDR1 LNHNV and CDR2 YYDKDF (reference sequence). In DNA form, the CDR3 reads TGTGCCACCAGCAGATCAAAGACAGGGCTTGGAAACACCATATATTTT. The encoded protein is CATSRSKTGLGNTIYF.

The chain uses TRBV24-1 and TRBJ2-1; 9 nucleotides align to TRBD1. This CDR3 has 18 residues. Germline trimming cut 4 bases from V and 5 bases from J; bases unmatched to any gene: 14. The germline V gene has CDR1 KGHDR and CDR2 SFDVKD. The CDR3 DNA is TGTGCCACCAGTGACCCTAGGCAAGGGACAGGGATGCACAATGAGCAGTTCTTC. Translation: CATSDPRQGTGMHNEQFF.

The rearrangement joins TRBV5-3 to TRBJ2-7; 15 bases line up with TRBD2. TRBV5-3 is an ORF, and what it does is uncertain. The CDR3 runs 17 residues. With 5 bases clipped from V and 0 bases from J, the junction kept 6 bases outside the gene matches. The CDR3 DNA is TGTGCCAGAAGTACGGGACTAGCGGGGGGAAGCTCCTACGAGCAGTACTTC. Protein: CARSTGLAGGSSYEQYF.

The CDR3 nucleotides read TGTGCCAGCAGTTCTCGGTCTTACCCCCAGCATTTT. Residues: CASSSRSYPQHF. The rearrangement joins TRBV27 to TRBJ1-5; D is unclear. The length of the CDR3 is 12 residues. Germline V gene lookup returns CDR1 MNHEY and CDR2 SMNVEV (reference sequence). The V end lost 4 bases, the J end lost 10 bases, and 11 bases lay between the germline ends.

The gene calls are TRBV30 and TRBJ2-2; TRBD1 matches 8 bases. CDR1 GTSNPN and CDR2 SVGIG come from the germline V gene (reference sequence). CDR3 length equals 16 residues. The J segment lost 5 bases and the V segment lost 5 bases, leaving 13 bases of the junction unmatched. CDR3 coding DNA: TGTGCCTGGCTGCGCATTCCCAGGGGGCGAACCGGGGAGCTGTTTTTT. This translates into CAWLRIPRGRTGELFF.